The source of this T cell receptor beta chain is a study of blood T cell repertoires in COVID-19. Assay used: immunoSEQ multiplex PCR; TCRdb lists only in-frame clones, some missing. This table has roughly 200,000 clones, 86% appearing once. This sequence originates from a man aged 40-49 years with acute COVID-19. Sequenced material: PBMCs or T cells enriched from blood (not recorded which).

The CDR3 sequence is CASSQAGTSNEQFF. CDR3 coding DNA: TGTGCCAGCAGCCAAGCCGGGACTAGCAATGAGCAGTTCTTC. The V gene is TRBV4-2, the J gene TRBJ2-1; 8 nucleotides align to TRBD2. The ends lost 1 base at V and 6 bases at J; junction bases unmatched: 2. In germline, CDR1 is LGHNA, CDR2 YNFKEQ. The CDR3 loop spans 14 amino acids.